A single TCR beta chain is shown here with its context. Different DNA sequences within this sample yield the same CDR3. These data belong to a study of control samples from healthy donors and cancer patients. CDR3 size: 15 residues. Trimming cost V 0 bases and J 4 bases, with 10 bases left between them. The germline CDR1 and CDR2 sequences are LGHDT and YNNKEL (reference sequence). Clones were sequenced by immunoSEQ multiplex PCR, and TCRdb holds only the in-frame ones, with some missing. The sample includes 90,000 to 110,000 clones, about 89% of them seen just once. The V gene is TRBV3-1 (or the pseudogene TRBV3-2), the J gene TRBJ2-1, with TRBD1 as a possible D gene (5 bases). Material: blood. The TCR originated in a woman aged 45 to 65 in good health. This chain's CDR3 is CASSQEGASYNEQFF. CDR3 nucleotide sequence: TGTGCCAGCAGCCAAGAAGGGGCTAGTTACAATGAGCAGTTCTTC.